The source of this T cell receptor beta chain is a study of shared clonotypes between healthy human individuals. Study-wide background: The composition of the donors was a couple of women and a few men aged 18 to 49. Findings of the study overall: Generally, naive subsets came out with larger estimated richness than memory subsets.

In the original analysis: Filtering differed, since immunoSEQ gave only junction sequences and no quality scores. Method: immunoSEQ multiplex PCR; TCRdb's copy keeps in-frame clones and lacks some. Clonal size and the V and J genes are those of that table, whereas D and trimming came from the DNA. Of about 680,000 clones listed, 92% are singletons. The CDR3 has 13 amino acids. V was pared by 6 bases and J by 2 bases, with 10 bases between. CDR1 is MNHEY, CDR2 SVGAGI, per germline. Remarks on this clone: Its target is not known.

CD45RO-negative, CCR7-selected cells formed the naive CD8 fraction, which excluded terminally differentiated effector memory CD45RA+ cells. Sequenced input: naive CD8+ T cells sorted from blood. This receptor was obtained from a man aged 30 to 45 in good health. This sequence joins TRBV6-5 and TRBJ1-2; unclear D gene. The CDR3 reads CASSQHPNYGYTF. CDR3 DNA sequence: TGTGCCAGCAGCCAACACCCGAACTATGGCTACACCTTC.